This T cell receptor beta chain comes out of a study of T cells in Graves' hyperthyroidism and ophthalmopathy. Diagnoses were made from clinical symptoms, serum measures (thyroxine and TRAb), thyroid ultrasound and orbital computed tomography. Findings and caveats of the study: Blood also held most thyroid clonotypes expanded beyond 0.001.

With respect to this clonotype: Its target is not known.

The CDR3 loop spans 19 amino acids. V lost 4 bases and J lost 7; bases outside the gene matches: 16. The germline CDR1 and CDR2 sequences are MGHRA and YSYEKL. There were TCR beta CDR3 regions amplified from RNA transcripts. A set of HTBI primers served as the primers for a first-round RT-PCR of the TCR CDR3. TCRdb reprocessed the multiplex PCR reads with MiXCR, giving one entry per CDR3 protein. The repertoire holds a few hundred thousand distinct CDR3 sequences, with roughly 13% as singletons. The chain employs TRBV4-1 and TRBJ2-2; TRBD2 matches at 12 bases. The sequenced material came from blood. This TCR derives from a young woman with Graves' hyperthyroidism. The CDR3 spells CASSLGTSGLPASGGELFF. CDR3 bases: TGCGCCAGCAGCCTTGGGACTAGCGGGCTCCCCGCTTCGGGCGGGGAGCTGTTTTTT.